The 16 T cell receptor beta chains below all came from one sample that was sequenced in a study of shared clonotypes between healthy human individuals. Positive CCR7 selection of CD45RO-negative cells yielded the naive CD8 cells, and terminally differentiated effector memory CD45RA+ cells were excluded. Here immunoSEQ multiplex PCR was the method, and the copy in TCRdb shows in-frame clones only, minus some. The sample yields about 2.2 million clones, 85% to 95% seen once. Specimen: naive CD8+ T cells from PBMCs. The receptors here all came from a man younger than 35 in good health. Some clones in this sample may be carry-over from other donors' samples.

V and J are TRBV15 and TRBJ1-3, with TRBD1 identical over 9 bases. The CDR3 has 15 residues. The junction had 5 bases not matched to a gene; V was cut back by 4 bases and J by 4 bases. CDR1 LNHNV and CDR2 YYDKDF come from the germline V gene (reference sequence). The CDR3 bases are TGTGCCACCAGCATGGACAGGGGTGCCGGAAACACCATATATTTT. It encodes CATSMDRGAGNTIYF.

This chain uses TRBV7-8 with TRBJ2-7, with 9 bases that match TRBD2. The V gene's germline CDR1 is SGHVS and CDR2 FQNEAQ. The CDR3 extends over 19 amino acids. J gave up 4 bases and V 3 bases, and 19 bases lay outside the gene matches. DNA for the CDR3: TGTGCCAGCAGCTTCTTAGCCTCGGGACTAGCCACAGATGAATACGAGCAGTACTTC. This sequence encodes CASSFLASGLATDEYEQYF.

This clone was observed a handful of times. J is TRBJ1-1 and V is TRBV7-9; D unresolved. CDR3 length: 13 amino acids. The germline V gene encodes CDR1 SEHNR and CDR2 FQNEAQ (reference sequence). V lost 11 bases and J 2 bases, leaving 15 bases between the germline ends. This CDR3 reads CALQRKENTEAFF. The CDR3 region has the DNA TGTGCCCTACAGAGGAAGGAAAACACTGAAGCTTTCTTT.

This chain joins TRBV7-7 and TRBJ2-3; D gene ambiguous. The CDR3 has 13 amino acids. In germline, CDR1 is SSHAT, CDR2 FNYEAQ (reference sequence). V shed 6 bases and J shed 2 bases, with 9 bases lying between them. The CDR3 protein is CASSKQLTDTQYF. The CDR3 DNA follows: TGTGCCAGCAGTAAACAGCTCACAGATACGCAGTATTTT.

V usage is TRBV7-9 and J usage is TRBJ2-7; 11 bases map to TRBD2. Germline-derived CDR1 and CDR2 are SEHNR and FQNEAQ (reference sequence). Losses at the gene ends were 4 bases for V and 4 bases for J; bases not matched to a gene: 6. This CDR3 has 15 amino acids. The DNA for the CDR3 is TGTGCCAGCAGCTCCCCGGGACTAGCGGTATACGAGCAGTACTTC. Protein: CASSSPGLAVYEQYF.

The gene calls are TRBV6-5 and TRBJ2-1; 10 bases align to TRBD2. CDR1 is MNHEY and CDR2 is SVGAGI in the germline V gene. V shed 0 bases and J 7 bases; nucleotides not matched to a gene: 3. CDR3 length equals 15 residues. In DNA, the CDR3 is TGTGCCAGCAGTTACTCTACTAGCGGGACTAATGAGCAGTTCTTC. As protein: CASSYSTSGTNEQFF.

The rearrangement joins TRBV6-5 to TRBJ1-2; D might be TRBD1 (6 bases). The CDR3 length is 16 residues. The germline V gene has CDR1 MNHEY and CDR2 SVGAGI. Trimming took off 0 bases at V and 4 bases at J, with 15 bases between the two ends. The CDR3 is CASSYSTNRVVYGYTF. The CDR3 DNA reads as TGTGCCAGCAGTTACTCGACGAACAGGGTGGTCTATGGCTACACCTTC.

This sequence joins TRBV10-3 and TRBJ2-7, with 7 bases matching TRBD2. The CDR3 is 13 residues long. V shed 7 bases and J 1 base; nucleotides not matched to a gene: 4. In germline, CDR1 is ENHRY, CDR2 SYGVKD. The CDR3 protein is CAITPGGSYEQYF. The CDR3 DNA reads as TGTGCCATCACTCCCGGGGGGTCCTACGAGCAGTACTTC.

The chain uses TRBV7-9 and TRBJ2-2; 15 bases line up with TRBD2. Germline V CDR1 and CDR2: SEHNR, FQNEAQ (reference sequence). The CDR3 sequence is 17 residues long. Germline trimming cut 3 bases from V and 4 bases from J; bases unmatched to any gene: 3. Here the CDR3 DNA reads TGTGCCAGCAGCTTGGGACTAGCGGGGGGCTCCACCGGGGAGCTGTTTTTT. Its translation: CASSLGLAGGSTGELFF.

This chain links TRBV4-3 with TRBJ1-2; D remains ambiguous. Trimming cost V 3 bases and J 8 bases, with 10 bases left between them. The germline CDR1 and CDR2 sequences are LGHNA and YSLEER. The CDR3 loop spans 12 amino acids. CDR3 residues: CASSHRVGGYTF. Here the CDR3 DNA reads TGCGCCAGCAGCCATCGGGTAGGAGGCTACACCTTC.

V gene TRBV27 combines with J gene TRBJ1-6; maybe TRBD1 (5 bases). Between the trimmed V and J ends, which lost 5 bases and 9 bases, there was a span of 8 bases. The V gene's germline CDR1 is MNHEY and CDR2 SMNVEV (reference sequence). This CDR3 spans 12 amino acids. The CDR3 loop reads CASSGRGSPLHF. DNA for the CDR3: TGTGCCAGCAGTGGGAGGGGTTCACCCCTCCACTTT.

V and J are TRBV11-2 and TRBJ2-7; no clear D. Trimming pared 5 bases from V and 9 bases from J, leaving 20 bases between. Germline V CDR1 and CDR2: SGHAT, FQNNGV. CDR3 length: 14 amino acids. CDR3 sequence reads: CASSPRANQVGQYF. The CDR3 DNA reads as TGTGCCAGCAGCCCCCGGGCCAACCAGGTCGGGCAGTACTTC.

The chain links TRBV6-5 to TRBJ1-1; D ambiguous. Germline V gene lookup returns CDR1 MNHEY and CDR2 SVGAGI. Trimming left V 2 bases short and J 7 bases short, with 11 bases between. The CDR3 contains 13 residues. DNA of the CDR3: TGTGCCAGCAGTTACGGGCCTGCGAGTGAAGCTTTCTTT. Translating it yields CASSYGPASEAFF.

This chain uses TRBV7-9 with TRBJ2-7; perhaps D is TRBD1 or TRBD2 (5 bases each). CDR3 length equals 15 residues. V was clipped by 4 bases and J by 2 bases, with 15 bases between them. Germline-derived CDR1 and CDR2 are SEHNR and FQNEAQ (reference sequence). CDR3 residues: CASSSAGTVTYEQYF. CDR3 nucleotides: TGTGCCAGCAGCTCTGCCGGGACGGTGACCTACGAGCAGTACTTC.

In regard to this clone: One end of the junction is discordant with germline, which a read error may explain. The V and J genes are TRBV2 and TRBJ2-1; D is perhaps TRBD1 (5 bases). This CDR3 has 11 amino acids. Germline CDR1 reads SNHLY; CDR2 reads FYNNEI. The CDR3, as DNA: TGTGCCAGCAGCGAGGACAAGGAGCAGTTCTTC. Translation: CASSEDKEQFF.

A remark on this clone: Different DNA sequences within this sample yield the same CDR3. The chain carries TRBV6-5 and TRBJ2-2; D not certain. CDR1 and CDR2 from the germline V gene are MNHEY and SVGAGI. This CDR3 is 13 amino acids long. Trimming pared 0 bases from V and 2 bases from J, leaving 1 base between. In DNA form, the CDR3 reads TGTGCCAGCAGTTACTCAAACACCGGGGAGCTGTTTTTT. Amino acids: CASSYSNTGELFF.